This TCR beta chain is drawn from a study of radiotherapy plus CTLA-4 blockade in lung cancer. Findings and caveats of the study: Some TCR clones had been derived from tumors. These clones expanded in peripheral blood after radiotherapy plus ipilimumab.

Assay used: immunoSEQ multiplex PCR; TCRdb lists only in-frame clones, some missing. The sample holds around 80,000 clones, roughly 80% seen once. In the case of this clone: What it binds is unknown.

Sequenced material: peripheral blood, taken from a patient treated with radiotherapy plus ipilimumab. This receptor was taken from a human donor with non-small cell lung cancer who had stable disease on radiotherapy plus ipilimumab.

In DNA, the CDR3 is TGTGCCAGCAGCTCCGGGACAGGGGGCAGTTATGGCTACACCTTC. Protein product: CASSSGTGGSYGYTF. The gene calls are TRBV7-6 and TRBJ1-2, with 12 nucleotides matching TRBD1. Germline loops: CDR1 SGHVS, CDR2 FNYEAQ. Trimming took 4 bases from V and 5 from J; bases not matched to a gene: 5. The CDR3 is made up of 15 amino acids.